Listed here are 18 T cell receptor beta chains from one sample, sequenced in a study of patients and donors after allogeneic stem cell transplantation (dated by TCRdb to between 2020 and 2021). The method behind the library was RT-PCR. Instrument on record: NextSeq 550. Through fastp at Q25 and MiXCR, TCRdb rebuilt clones from the public reads, retaining in-frame beta chains. One record per CDR3 amino acid sequence lists the most common genes and DNA. The sample yields roughly 880,000 distinct CDR3 sequences; roughly 17% were counted once. The top ten clonotypes cover 5% to 6.5% of the sample. Sequencing was carried out using blood, either unsorted or a sorted T cell fraction (not recorded which). The receptors derive from a human donor who was either an allogeneic HSCT recipient or a stem cell or donor lymphocyte infusion donor (not recorded which). It is not recorded whose cells these are; they may come from a transplant donor.

This chain links TRBV20-1 with TRBJ2-7; D ambiguous. Germline CDR1 reads DFQATT; CDR2 reads SNEGSKA (reference sequence). Trimming cost V 4 bases and J 6 bases, with 22 bases left between them. The CDR3 spans 15 residues. This chain's CDR3 is CSATRDLGVLGEQYF. CDR3 in DNA: TGCAGTGCTACTCGAGACCTGGGCGTATTGGGCGAGCAGTACTTC.

This clonotype was counted a few times. V and J are TRBV3-1 and TRBJ2-7; perhaps D is TRBD1 or TRBD2 (6 bases each). V was shortened by 1 base and J by 6 bases, with 19 bases between the two germline ends. The CDR3 runs 16 residues. Germline values: CDR1 LGHDT, CDR2 YNNKEL (reference sequence). CDR3 loop: CASSQVHGRGLSEQYF. The CDR3 nucleotides read TGTGCCAGCAGCCAAGTTCACGGCAGGGGACTGTCCGAGCAGTACTTC.

This clonotype was seen a handful of times. The chain has TRBV29-1 and TRBJ1-2, with 7 bases identical to TRBD1. Trimming cost V 7 bases and J 3 bases; bases outside gene matches: 8. This CDR3 has 13 residues. CDR1 is SQVTM, CDR2 ANQGSEA, per germline. CDR3 bases: TGCAGCGCCCAGGGAGGGGGCGACTATGGCTACACCTTC. This gives the protein CSAQGGGDYGYTF.

The gene calls are TRBV7-2 and TRBJ2-7; D gene ambiguous. The CDR3 is 16 residues long. The ends were cut back, 1 base at V and 1 base at J, with 14 bases in the middle. Germline lookup yields CDR1 SGHTA and CDR2 FQGNSA. The CDR3 is CASSLVRALGSYEQYF. Written as DNA, the CDR3 is TGTGCCAGCAGCTTAGTTCGGGCATTGGGATCCTACGAGCAGTACTTC.

This clonotype appeared a few times. The chain has TRBV30 and TRBJ1-2; D gene uncertain. The CDR3 extends over 14 amino acids. Trimming took off 5 bases at V and 8 bases at J, with 21 bases between the two ends. Germline CDR1 GTSNPN, CDR2 SVGIG (reference sequence). The CDR3 protein is CAWGTPSGIRGYTF. DNA for the CDR3: TGTGCCTGGGGTACCCCCTCGGGGATTCGCGGCTACACCTTC.

This chain connects TRBV20-1 to TRBJ2-7; 7 bases align to TRBD1. The CDR3 sequence is 12 residues long. Unmatched junction bases numbered 6, after V lost 5 bases and J lost 5 bases. Germline V CDR1 and CDR2: DFQATT, SNEGSKA (reference sequence). The CDR3 spells CSALTGHNEQYF. CDR3 DNA: TGCAGTGCTTTGACAGGGCATAACGAGCAGTACTTC.

The chain joins TRBV7-2 to TRBJ1-2, with unresolved D. The germline V and J ends were trimmed by 5 bases and 8 bases, with 12 bases remaining between them. CDR1 and CDR2 (germline): SGHTA, FQGNSA. This CDR3 comprises 12 residues. The CDR3 DNA reads TGTGCCAGCAGCCCAAACAGACCCGGCTACACCTTC. Protein sequence: CASSPNRPGYTF.

This clonotype was observed a handful of times. This chain joins TRBV2 and TRBJ2-7; 7 bases are a match to TRBD1. Germline CDR1 and CDR2: SNHLY and FYNNEI. The CDR3 has 14 residues. The V segment lost 8 bases and the J segment 1 base; nucleotides outside the gene matches: 8. This chain's CDR3 is CASGDRRSSYEQYF. CDR3 nucleotide sequence: TGTGCCAGCGGGGACAGAAGATCTTCCTACGAGCAGTACTTC. The full variable domain, with the rest looked up from reference TRBV2 and TRBJ2-7, is EPEVTQTPSHQVTQMGQEVILRCVPISNHLYFYWYRQILGQKVEFLVSFYNNEISEKSEIFDDQFSVERPDGSNFTLKIRSTKLEDSAMYFCASGDRRSSYEQYFGPGTRLTVT.

V is TRBV7-3 and J is TRBJ2-1, with D possibly being TRBD2 (5 bases). This CDR3 has 12 residues. Trimming cost V 4 bases and J 10 bases, with 11 bases left between them. Germline CDR1 SGHTA, CDR2 FQGTGA. The CDR3 DNA is TGTGCCAGCAGCTCCATCGGCGGGGAGCAGTTCTTC. Protein: CASSSIGGEQFF.

The chain couples TRBV7-2 to TRBJ2-7, with D perhaps matching TRBD1 (5 bases). V was cut by 3 bases and J by 7 bases, with 19 bases left in between. The CDR3 sequence is 15 residues long. Germline-derived CDR1 and CDR2 are SGHTA and FQGNSA. The CDR3 DNA follows: TGTGCCAGCAGCTTCAGGGTTCCCGCAACTCGGGAGCAGTACTTC. Its translation: CASSFRVPATREQYF.

This chain connects TRBV7-9 to TRBJ1-4, with 8 nucleotides matching TRBD1. CDR3 length equals 14 residues. Trimming at V came to 1 base and at J to 6 bases, leaving 1 base not matched to a gene. Germline V gene sequence: CDR1 SEHNR, CDR2 FQNEAQ (reference sequence). CDR3 nucleotide sequence: TGTGCCAGCAGCTTAGGACAGGGGTATGAAAAACTGTTTTTT. Translating gives CASSLGQGYEKLFF.

This chain connects TRBV20-1 to TRBJ2-5, with 9 bases fitting TRBD1. The CDR3 spans 17 residues. The V gene's germline CDR1 is DFQATT and CDR2 SNEGSKA (reference sequence). V lost 0 bases, J lost 5 bases, and 13 bases stayed unmatched. CDR3 sequence: CSARDSGTGSRGETQYF. The CDR3, as DNA: TGCAGTGCTAGAGATAGTGGGACAGGGAGCCGAGGGGAGACCCAGTACTTC.

This rearrangement joins TRBV4-2 to TRBJ2-3, with D possibly being TRBD1 or TRBD2 (5 bases each). CDR3 length equals 13 residues. The germline V gene has CDR1 LGHNA and CDR2 YNFKEQ. V gave up 6 bases and J gave up 7 bases, with 14 bases separating them. The CDR3 region has the DNA TGTGCCAGCAGTCCCGGGGCCCGGAATACGCAGTATTTT. Its protein is CASSPGARNTQYF.

The J gene is TRBJ2-3, the V gene TRBV20-1, with 8 bases lining up with TRBD2. The CDR3 runs 15 residues. The germline CDR1 and CDR2 sequences are DFQATT and SNEGSKA (reference sequence). V shed 2 bases, J shed 1 base, and the junction held 5 bases outside the gene matches. The CDR3, as DNA: TGCAGTGCTAGAAGCGGGAGCCGAGGCACAGATACGCAGTATTTT. Amino acid sequence: CSARSGSRGTDTQYF.

This clonotype has just a few counts. This chain joins TRBV5-1 and TRBJ1-5; TRBD1 might be the D (5 bases). The length of the CDR3 is 13 residues. Germline CDR1 is SGHRS and CDR2 is YFSETQ. Trimming pared 0 bases from V and 9 bases from J, leaving 10 bases between. In DNA, the CDR3 is TGCGCCAGCAGCTTGGGGTGGGGGACGCCCCAGCATTTT. It is translated as CASSLGWGTPQHF.

The CDR3 loop is CASSYSPGRDEQYF. CDR3 DNA sequence: TGTGCCAGCAGTTACTCGCCAGGTCGGGACGAGCAGTACTTC. The chain is built from TRBV6-5 and TRBJ2-7, with D uncertain. V was pared by 0 bases and J by 5 bases, with 11 bases between. Germline CDR1 is MNHEY and CDR2 is SVGAGI. This CDR3 is built from 14 residues.

The chain has TRBV7-9 and TRBJ1-1; TRBD1 might be the D (5 bases). Deletions cut 8 bases from V and 2 bases from J, with 15 bases between. Germline V gene lookup returns CDR1 SEHNR and CDR2 FQNEAQ (reference sequence). This CDR3 contains 14 residues. For the CDR3, the DNA is TGTGCCAGCGCGAGGGGTACTATAAACACTGAAGCTTTCTTT. This sequence encodes CASARGTINTEAFF.

CDR3 in DNA: TGCGCCAGCAGCCAAGGAAGGGGTTGGTCGACTAGCGGGGGAGGCGCCAAAAACATTCAGTACTTC. Protein product: CASSQGRGWSTSGGGAKNIQYF. The chain uses TRBV4-1 and TRBJ2-4, with 12 bases identical to TRBD2. This CDR3 has 22 amino acids. From germline, CDR1 is MGHRA and CDR2 YSYEKL. After removal of 1 base from V and 1 base from J, the junction contained 17 bases not matched to a gene.